These 10 T cell receptor beta chains were sequenced from one sample in a study of blood T cell repertoires in COVID-19. Repertoires were generated with immunoSEQ multiplex PCR, while TCRdb's copy carries only in-frame clones and drops some. The sample lists 270,000 or so clones; 90% were seen once. Material: peripheral blood. These receptors were obtained from a woman aged 60 to 75 with COVID-19, enrolled during active disease.

This clone was seen once. This chain connects TRBV19 to TRBJ2-7; D ambiguous. The CDR3 is 15 residues long. Germline V lookup: CDR1 LNHDA, CDR2 SQIVND (reference sequence). The V gene lost 3 bases and the J gene lost 0 bases, with 12 bases spanning the gap. In nucleotides, the CDR3 is TGTGCCAGTAGTATTCTAAGTCGGGTCTCCTACGAGCAGTACTTC. Its translation is CASSILSRVSYEQYF. Based on the CDR3 plus reference TRBV19 and TRBJ2-7, the full variable domain is DGGITQSPKYLFRKEGQNVTLSCEQNLNHDAMYWYRQDPGQGLRLIYYSQIVNDFQKGDIAEGYSVSREKKESFPLTVTSAQKNPTAFYLCASSILSRVSYEQYFGPGTRLTVT.

The rearrangement links TRBV7-2 to TRBJ2-7, with 7 bases identical to TRBD1. The CDR3 extends over 15 amino acids. V lost 4 bases to trimming and J lost 2 bases; unmatched junction nucleotides: 8. The germline V gene has CDR1 SGHTA and CDR2 FQGNSA. The CDR3 here is CASSSQGQTAYEQYF. CDR3 in DNA: TGTGCCAGCAGCTCTCAGGGACAGACGGCCTACGAGCAGTACTTC. Full variable domain (remainder filled in from reference TRBV7-2 and TRBJ2-7): GAGVSQSPSNKVTEKGKDVELRCDPISGHTALYWYRQSLGQGLEFLIYFQGNSAPDKSGLPSDRFSAERTGGSVSTLTIQRTQQEDSAVYLCASSSQGQTAYEQYFGPGTRLTVT.

The chain employs TRBV7-6 and TRBJ2-2; D gene uncertain. The germline CDR1 and CDR2 sequences are SGHVS and FNYEAQ. The CDR3 runs 15 residues. V shed 3 bases and J shed 7 bases, with 15 bases lying between them. This CDR3 reads CASSFSGAAYGELFF. CDR3 nucleotide sequence: TGTGCCAGCAGCTTTTCCGGAGCTGCTTACGGGGAGCTGTTTTTT. Full variable domain (missing parts from reference TRBV7-6 and TRBJ2-2): GAGVSQSPRYKVTKRGQDVALRCDPISGHVSLYWYRQALGQGPEFLTYFNYEAQQDKSGLPNDRFSAERPEGSISTLTIQRTEQRDSAMYRCASSFSGAAYGELFFGEGSRLTVL.

The chain carries TRBV30 and TRBJ1-1; a possible D gene is TRBD1 (5 bases). V lost 0 bases and J 7 bases, leaving 12 bases between the germline ends. Germline V gives CDR1 GTSNPN, CDR2 SVGIG (reference sequence). The CDR3 contains 13 residues. The CDR3 protein is CAWSVAGGVEAFF. As DNA, the CDR3 is TGTGCCTGGAGTGTAGCGGGGGGAGTTGAAGCTTTCTTT.

In this sample, this clone turned up a few times. The chain recombines TRBV5-1 with TRBJ1-6, with 10 positions matching TRBD1. CDR3 size: 15 residues. The germline CDR1 and CDR2 sequences are SGHRS and YFSETQ. V shed 0 bases, J shed 9 bases, and the junction held 3 bases outside the gene matches. The CDR3 loop is CASSLGDRGISPLHF. The CDR3 bases are TGCGCCAGCAGCTTGGGGGACAGGGGTATTTCACCCCTCCACTTT. The full variable domain, its missing parts supplied by reference TRBV5-1 and TRBJ1-6, is KAGVTQTPRYLIKTRGQQVTLSCSPISGHRSVSWYQQTPGQGLQFLFEYFSETQRNKGNFPGRFSGRQFSNSRSEMNVSTLELGDSALYLCASSLGDRGISPLHFGNGTRLTVT.

V usage is TRBV6-1 and J usage is TRBJ1-2; a possible D gene is TRBD1 (5 bases). Germline CDR1 is MNHNS and CDR2 is SASEGT. The CDR3 is 15 amino acids. V was clipped by 1 base and J by 0 bases, with 9 bases between them. Written as DNA, the CDR3 is TGTGCCAGCAGTGAAGTCGGGGGAACTAACTATGGCTACACCTTC. Translating gives CASSEVGGTNYGYTF.

J is TRBJ2-3 and V is TRBV2; TRBD2 matches 9 bases. CDR3 length: 15 amino acids. J lost 7 bases, V lost 6 bases, and 11 bases had no gene match. Germline assignment: CDR1 SNHLY and CDR2 FYNNEI. The CDR3 protein is CASSQVAGERHTQYF. CDR3 DNA sequence: TGTGCCAGCAGCCAAGTAGCGGGGGAACGACATACGCAGTATTTT.

The J gene is TRBJ1-3, the V gene TRBV6-2 or TRBV6-3; TRBD1 matches at 7 bases. This CDR3 is 14 amino acids long. Per germline, CDR1 MNHEY and CDR2 SVGEGT. The V and J ends lost 5 bases and 2 bases, in that order; junction bases with no gene match: 3. The CDR3 here is CASSATGAGNTIYF. Written as DNA, the CDR3 is TGTGCCAGCAGTGCCACAGGGGCTGGAAACACCATATATTTT.

This chain links TRBV27 with TRBJ1-2; D not resolved. Germline loops: CDR1 MNHEY, CDR2 SMNVEV (reference sequence). Deletions cut 0 bases from V and 2 bases from J, with 13 bases between. The CDR3 covers 16 residues. The CDR3 sequence is CASSLSYVPGNYGYTF. The CDR3 nucleotides read TGTGCCAGCAGTTTATCGTACGTTCCGGGGAACTATGGCTACACCTTC.

The genes are TRBV7-7 and TRBJ2-1; no clear D. Trimming removed 1 base from V and 0 bases from J, with 10 bases in between. The germline CDR1 and CDR2 sequences are SSHAT and FNYEAQ (reference sequence). CDR3 length equals 16 residues. CDR3 region: CASSLGPESSYNEQFF. Written as DNA, the CDR3 is TGTGCCAGCAGCTTAGGTCCGGAGAGCTCCTACAATGAGCAGTTCTTC.